A selection of T cell receptor beta chains follows, all from one sample in a study of cytomegalovirus exposure and HLA in healthy donors. The assay was immunoSEQ multiplex PCR, and TCRdb's table has in-frame clones only and misses some. The sample contains roughly 130,000 clones, roughly 89% of which appear only once. What was sequenced was PBMCs. The receptors were gathered from a young man in good health and CMV-seronegative. CDR3s include the opening cysteine and the closing phenylalanine or tryptophan. Fields, in order: clone size, V gene, D gene, J gene, CDR3 DNA, CDR3 protein. A D gene is named only where the DNA matches it firmly. Some rows mark clone size as missing; the rest say once, few, many or name a class of expanded clone.

>-|TRBV7-2|-|TRBJ1-6
TGTGCCAGCAGCTCCCCCTACCAGGGCTCACCCCTCCACTTT
CASSSPYQGSPLHF
>-|TRBV6-5|-|TRBJ2-1
TGTGCCAGCAGTTACTCGAAGGGGTTCAATGAGCAGTTCTTC
CASSYSKGFNEQFF
>-|TRBV6-5|TRBD1|TRBJ1-5
TGTGCCAGCAGAAAGGACAGGGGTCATCAGCCCCAGCATTTT
CASRKDRGHQPQHF
>-|TRBV7-2|TRBD1|TRBJ1-1
TGTGCCAGCAGACAAGGGGGCGCTGAAGCTTTCTTT
CASRQGGAEAFF
>-|TRBV4-1|-|TRBJ1-6
TGCGCCAGCAGCCAAGACCGATGGTCCGGACCCCTCCACTTT
CASSQDRWSGPLHF
>once|TRBV6-1|TRBD1|TRBJ1-6
TGTGCCAGCACTGGGACAGCCCTTTCACCCCTCCACTTT
CASTGTALSPLHF
>-|TRBV7-6|-|TRBJ1-1
TGTGCCAGCAGCTTGAACGCGATGACAGAAGCTTTCTTT
CASSLNAMTEAFF
>-|TRBV6-1|-|TRBJ2-3
TGTGCCGCTGGGCAGGATACGCAGTATTTT
CAAGQDTQYF
>-|TRBV18|-|TRBJ1-1
TGTGCCAGCTCACCCAACCTTGGACAGCCGAACACTGAAGCTTTCTTT
CASSPNLGQPNTEAFF
>few|TRBV2|-|TRBJ1-6
TGTGCCAGCAGGGTTACAGGGACCTCCTATAATTCACCCCTCCACTTT
CASRVTGTSYNSPLHF
>few|TRBV6-1|TRBD2|TRBJ2-7
TGTGCCAGCAGTGAATTTGGGGGGGTAGGCTACGAGCAGTACTTC
CASSEFGGVGYEQYF
>-|TRBV21-1|-|TRBJ1-3
TGTGCCAGCAGCTTCGGGGAGGGCGTCACCATATATTTT
CASSFGEGVTIYF
>-|TRBV2|TRBD2|TRBJ2-3
TGTGCCAGCAGTTTATTTAGCGGGGGGGCGGTAGATACGCAGTATTTT
CASSLFSGGAVDTQYF
>-|TRBV18|-|TRBJ1-2
TGTGCCAGCTCATCGGGGAATTCTAACTATGGCTACACCTTC
CASSSGNSNYGYTF
>-|TRBV25-1|-|TRBJ2-5
TGTGCCAGCAGTGAATATTGGGGGCCCCAAGAGACCCAGTACTTC
CASSEYWGPQETQYF
>-|TRBV6-5|-|TRBJ2-3
TGTGCCAGCAGCCCTCGCGGTTCCACAGATACGCAGTATTTT
CASSPRGSTDTQYF
>-|TRBV29-1|TRBD1|TRBJ2-5
TGCAGCGTGTCCGGGACAGGGGTTGTTTGGCAAGAGACCCAGTACTTC
CSVSGTGVVWQETQYF
>-|TRBV7-2|TRBD1|TRBJ1-3
TGTGCCAGCAGCCCAGGGACAGTTCGAGGAAACACCATATATTTT
CASSPGTVRGNTIYF
>once|TRBV5-4|TRBD1|TRBJ1-3
TGTGCCAGCAGCTTGGCGGGACAGGTATCTGGAAACACCATATATTTT
CASSLAGQVSGNTIYF
>few|TRBV15|-|TRBJ2-7
TGTGCCACCAGCAGAGGTGGTACATACGAGCAGTACTTC
CATSRGGTYEQYF
>-|TRBV9|TRBD1|TRBJ2-5
TGTGCCAGCAGCGTATCGCACGAGGGGGCAGGAGAGACCCAGTACTTC
CASSVSHEGAGETQYF
>once|TRBV6-5|-|TRBJ1-5
TGTGCCAGCAGTTGGTCGCCACGGGGACAGCCCCAGCATTTT
CASSWSPRGQPQHF
>-|TRBV7-3|-|TRBJ1-1
TGTGCCAGCAGCTTAGGGGGGTGTTTAAGCAACACTGAAGCTTTCTTT
CASSLGGCLSNTEAFF
>-|TRBV21-1|-|TRBJ1-3
TGTGGCGTACAGAGCTCTGGAAACACCATATATTTT
CGVQSSGNTIYF
>-|TRBV7-9|TRBD2|TRBJ2-2
TGTGCCAGCAGCTTAGGGGGACTAGCCCCCGGGGAGCTGTTTTTT
CASSLGGLAPGELFF
>-|TRBV29-1|-|TRBJ2-1
TGCAGCGTTGACCGCGGGGAGAGGGCAGGTGGGACCTCCTACAATGAGCAGTTCTTC
CSVDRGERAGGTSYNEQFF
>-|TRBV5-1|-|TRBJ1-4
TGCGCCAGCAGCTTCGAGGCGGATTATGAAAAACTGTTTTTT
CASSFEADYEKLFF
>-|TRBV2|TRBD1|TRBJ2-3
TGTGCCAGCACCGAAAGGGGGCCAACCTCGGGTGAGACAGATACGCAGTATTTT
CASTERGPTSGETDTQYF
>-|TRBV28|-|TRBJ1-5
TGTGCCAGCAGTCAGACAGCCAGTCCCGGTCAGCCCCAGCATTTT
CASSQTASPGQPQHF
>few|TRBV2|-|TRBJ1-1
TGTGCCATAAAGGACAGTAAGAACACTGAAGCTTTCTTT
CAIKDSKNTEAFF
>-|TRBV4-1|-|TRBJ1-1
TGCGCCAGCAGCCAAGATCTCCGGAGGTACACTGAAGCTTTCTTT
CASSQDLRRYTEAFF
>few|TRBV5-4|-|TRBJ1-2
TGTGCCAGCACCCTGGCCCCCGCCGGGACATTCTATGGCTACACCTTC
CASTLAPAGTFYGYTF
>-|TRBV2|TRBD1|TRBJ1-1
TGTGCCAGCAGTCAACCGCCGGGACAGGAGGCTATGAACACTGAAGCTTTCTTT
CASSQPPGQEAMNTEAFF
>-|TRBV19|-|TRBJ1-5
TGTGCCAGTAGTGGGGGGGCTCCCCAGCCCCAGCATTTT
CASSGGAPQPQHF
>-|TRBV6-5|TRBD1|TRBJ1-4
TGTGCCAGCAGTCCCATCAGGGGGGCTAATGAAAAACTGTTTTTT
CASSPIRGANEKLFF
>-|TRBV6-5|-|TRBJ1-2
TGTGCCAGCAGTGGGGAGGCCTTC
CASSGEAF
>-|TRBV4-3|-|TRBJ1-4
TGCGCCAGCAGCCAACTACTACAGGGACCCAATGAAAAACTGTTTTTT
CASSQLLQGPNEKLFF
>-|TRBV27|-|TRBJ1-1
TGTGCCAGCAGCATAGGCGACGGGACTTCCAACGGGAACACTGAAGCTTTCTTT
CASSIGDGTSNGNTEAFF
>-|TRBV10-3|TRBD1|TRBJ1-6
TGTGCCATCAGAAACCTTGAGGGACAGGCCCTCCACTTT
CAIRNLEGQALHF
>few|TRBV13|-|TRBJ2-2
TGTGCCAGTGAGAGGGTTACCGGGGAGCTGTTTTTT
CASERVTGELFF
>-|TRBV28|TRBD1|TRBJ2-5
TGTGCCAGCAGCCCGACAGGGGAGACCCAGTACTTC
CASSPTGETQYF
>-|TRBV6-5|-|TRBJ1-2
TGTGCCAGCCTCGGTCCCAGGGAAACTAACTATGGCTACACCTTC
CASLGPRETNYGYTF
>-|TRBV9|TRBD1|TRBJ1-4
TGTGCCAGCAGCCCCCGGGACAGGGCACATGAAAAACTGTTTTTT
CASSPRDRAHEKLFF
>-|TRBV28|-|TRBJ2-3
TGTGCCAGCAGTTCCCCTCTACTAGCTTCTACTCCAGATACGCAGTATTTT
CASSSPLLASTPDTQYF
>-|TRBV6-5|TRBD2|TRBJ2-2
TGTGCCAGCTCTAATGCGGGAGGCGGGGAGCTGTTTTTT
CASSNAGGGELFF
>-|TRBV19|-|TRBJ1-2
TGTGCCAGTAGCCCCACCGGGGGGGCCAGTGGCTACACCTTC
CASSPTGGASGYTF
>once|TRBV9|TRBD1|TRBJ2-1
TGTGCCAGCAGCCCCGGGACAGGCTACAATGAGCAGTTCTTC
CASSPGTGYNEQFF
>-|TRBV28|-|TRBJ2-5
TGTGCCAGCAGTTTGGTGACAGGGAGGAGGTACCGCCAAGAGACCCAGTACTTC
CASSLVTGRRYRQETQYF
>-|TRBV6-5|TRBD1|TRBJ2-1
TGTGCCAGCAGGCCCGGGACAGGGGGGGCGAATGAGCAGTTCTTC
CASRPGTGGANEQFF
>-|TRBV5-1|TRBD1|TRBJ1-1
TGCGCCAGCAGCTTGGCGCAGGGGGCGCATTACGGCACTGAAGCTTTCTTT
CASSLAQGAHYGTEAFF
>-|TRBV28|-|TRBJ1-6
TGTGCCAGTTCGGGGGGGGCTTATAATTCACCCCTCCACTTT
CASSGGAYNSPLHF
>-|TRBV19|TRBD1|TRBJ1-6
TGTGCCAGTAGTCCCCCCCGGGCAGGGGGCATTAATTCACCCCTCCACTTT
CASSPPRAGGINSPLHF
>-|TRBV11-1|-|TRBJ2-7
TGTGCCAGCAGCCCCCTGGGGGCGAGGTCCTACGAGCAGTACTTC
CASSPLGARSYEQYF
>-|TRBV11-2|TRBD2|TRBJ2-5
TGTGCCAGCAGCTTGAGCGGGGGGGCCAGAGAGACCCAGTACTTC
CASSLSGGARETQYF